The rows below give T cell receptor beta chains drawn from one sample of a study of T cells in Graves' hyperthyroidism and ophthalmopathy. From the multiplex PCR reads, TCRdb called clonotypes with MiXCR, one entry per CDR3 protein. In the table there are approximately 640,000 distinct CDR3 sequences, around 16% of which are singletons. Sequencing was performed on blood. The receptors come from a man over 45 with Graves' hyperthyroidism. Both conserved end residues are part of each CDR3. The D gene is left open where the match is weak. Clone size is shown for a subset of rows, as once, few, many or a class of expanded clone.

>TRBV7-2|TRBD1|TRBJ2-1|many
TGTGCCAGCAGCTGGACAGGGCGTAATGAGCAGTTCTTC
CASSWTGRNEQFF
>TRBV7-9|TRBD1|TRBJ1-5|many
TGTGCCAGCAGCTTTGCAGGGGGCCTTCAGCCCCAGCATTTT
CASSFAGGLQPQHF
>TRBV5-1|TRBD2|TRBJ2-5|-
TGCGCCAGCAGCAGACCTAGCGGGGAGGGAGAGACCCAGTACTTC
CASSRPSGEGETQYF
>TRBV19|-|TRBJ1-5|-
TGTGCCAGTAGTATTGGTGGGTCAGGCCAGCCCCAGCATTTT
CASSIGGSGQPQHF
>TRBV28|-|TRBJ2-2|many
TGTGCCAGCAGTCTCACGGAGGGCCCCGGGGAGCTGTTTTTT
CASSLTEGPGELFF
>TRBV12-3/TRBV12-4|-|TRBJ1-5|many
TGTGCCAGCAGTCCCTACGAGAGTCCCAGTCCCCTTAGCAATCAGCCCCAGCATTTT
CASSPYESPSPLSNQPQHF
>TRBV28|TRBD2|TRBJ2-5|many
TGTGCCAGCAGGACCGGGACTAGCGGGAGAGAGACCCAGTACTTC
CASRTGTSGRETQYF
>TRBV5-1|-|TRBJ2-2|-
TGCGCCAGCAGCTTGGAAGGGCACACCGGGGAGCTGTTTTTT
CASSLEGHTGELFF
>TRBV19|-|TRBJ2-2|-
TGTGCCAGTAGTCTTACAGGGAGGTTATACACCGGGGAGCTGTTTTTT
CASSLTGRLYTGELFF
>TRBV4-3|-|TRBJ2-1|-
TGCGCCAGCAGCCCACCCCCGGAAGGACCTCTACGCTTCTCCTACAATGAGCAGTTCTTC
CASSPPPEGPLRFSYNEQFF